What follows are 11 T cell receptor beta chains derived from one specimen sequenced in a study of spatial heterogeneity in lung cancer. Indicated time point: blood at routine non-recurrence follow-up after resection. From the 5' RACE reads, TCRdb called clonotypes with MiXCR, one entry per CDR3 protein. The sample contains 35,000 to 45,000 distinct CDR3 sequences, approximately 8% of which appear only once. The specimen was PBMCs, collected at follow-up. The receptors derive from a male donor with early-stage non-small cell lung cancer.

This clonotype was found many times. The chain recombines TRBV12-3 or TRBV12-4 with TRBJ1-4; unclear D gene. The CDR3 is 13 amino acids. The germline V and J ends were trimmed by 2 bases and 4 bases, with 5 bases remaining between them. The CDR3 region is CASSLQLNEKLFF. CDR3 bases: TGTGCCAGCAGTTTACAACTTAATGAAAAACTGTTTTTT.

This clonotype was counted at least ten times. This chain uses TRBV5-6 with TRBJ2-1; D may be TRBD2 (5 bases). The CDR3 loop spans 11 amino acids. In germline, CDR1 is SGHDT, CDR2 YYEEEE. The ends were cut back, 0 bases at V and 16 bases at J, with 11 bases in the middle. CDR3: CASSLGTVVFF. CDR3 nucleotides: TGTGCCAGCAGCTTGGGGACTGTAGTCTTCTTC.

This clonotype was observed many times. The gene calls are TRBV19 and TRBJ2-3; no reliable D call. Trimming cost V 3 bases and J 4 bases, with 11 bases left between them. The CDR3 loop spans 14 amino acids. Germline loops: CDR1 LNHDA, CDR2 SQIVND (reference sequence). The CDR3 DNA follows: TGTGCCAGTAGTATTCAGAGGATGGCAGATACGCAGTATTTT. Protein sequence: CASSIQRMADTQYF.

This clonotype was counted ten times or more. This sequence joins TRBV27 and TRBJ1-2; no reliable D call. From germline, CDR1 is MNHEY and CDR2 SMNVEV (reference sequence). V gave up 10 bases and J gave up 3 bases, with 15 bases separating them. The CDR3 has 13 residues. The CDR3 sequence: CATKAGVDYGYTF. CDR3 bases: TGTGCCACCAAAGCCGGAGTTGACTATGGCTACACCTTC.

V gene TRBV28 combines with J gene TRBJ1-2; 8 bases align to TRBD1. Germline V CDR1 and CDR2: MDHEN, SYDVKM. This CDR3 is 17 amino acids long. With 7 bases clipped from V and 2 bases from J, the junction kept 15 bases outside the gene matches. The CDR3 sequence: CASTQTGAILKNYGYTF. The CDR3, as DNA: TGTGCCAGCACTCAGACAGGGGCGATCCTCAAGAACTATGGCTACACCTTC.

This clonotype was counted at least ten times. The gene calls are TRBV30 and TRBJ1-1, with a tentative D call TRBD1 (5 bases). The length of the CDR3 is 14 residues. Trimming removed 1 base from V and 3 bases from J, with 12 bases in between. The V gene's germline CDR1 is GTSNPN and CDR2 SVGIG (reference sequence). CDR3 nucleotide sequence: TGTGCCTGGAGTGAGGGGAACTGGGACACTGAAGCTTTCTTT. Translating gives CAWSEGNWDTEAFF.

The chain joins TRBV4-2 to TRBJ2-1; possibly TRBD2 for D (6 bases). The V gene's germline CDR1 is LGHNA and CDR2 YNFKEQ. This CDR3 is built from 13 residues. Trimming removed 4 bases at V and 9 bases at J, with 13 bases between. The CDR3 spells CASSPSGAGEQFF. The CDR3 nucleotides read TGTGCCAGCAGCCCCTCCGGAGCGGGTGAGCAGTTCTTC.

This clonotype occurred many times. The V call is TRBV18, the J call TRBJ1-1; maybe TRBD1 (6 bases). V lost 1 base, J lost 2 bases, and 11 bases lay in between. CDR1 and CDR2 (germline): KGHSH, LQKENI. The CDR3 length is 15 residues. Here the CDR3 DNA reads TGTGCCAGCTCACCACTGGACAGCATAAACACTGAAGCTTTCTTT. Translated, it gives CASSPLDSINTEAFF.

This clonotype has ten or more counts. The CDR3 is CASSEATALAKNIQYF. The CDR3 nucleotides are TGTGCCAGCAGTGAAGCGACGGCCTTAGCCAAAAACATTCAGTACTTC. V gene TRBV2 combines with J gene TRBJ2-4; D is ambiguous. Germline V CDR1 and CDR2: SNHLY, FYNNEI. V shed 0 bases and J shed 0 bases, with 9 bases lying between them. The CDR3 is 16 residues long. Using reference TRBV2 and TRBJ2-4 for the parts outside the CDR3, the full variable domain is EPEVTQTPSHQVTQMGQEVILRCVPISNHLYFYWYRQILGQKVEFLVSFYNNEISEKSEIFDDQFSVERPDGSNFTLKIRSTKLEDSAMYFCASSEATALAKNIQYFGAGTRLSVL.

The sample holds many counts of this clonotype. The V gene is TRBV20-1, the J gene TRBJ1-1; D is perhaps TRBD1 (5 bases). This CDR3 is built from 15 residues. The germline V gene has CDR1 DFQATT and CDR2 SNEGSKA (reference sequence). The V gene lost 3 bases and the J gene lost 0 bases, with 14 bases spanning the gap. In DNA, the CDR3 is TGCAGTGCTAGTCAAGGGACTGTCATGAACACTGAAGCTTTCTTT. Amino acid sequence: CSASQGTVMNTEAFF.

This clonotype has a count of ten or more. This rearrangement joins TRBV3-1 to TRBJ2-3; 13 bases are a match to TRBD2. Trimming took 3 bases from V and 4 from J; bases not matched to a gene: 7. CDR3 size: 17 residues. Germline assignment: CDR1 LGHDT and CDR2 YNNKEL (reference sequence). DNA of the CDR3: TGTGCCAGCAGCCACCTGGGACTAGCGGGGCATCCAGATACGCAGTATTTT. Its translation: CASSHLGLAGHPDTQYF.